One sample yielded the 17 T cell receptor beta chains listed below, sequenced in a study of cytomegalovirus exposure and HLA in healthy donors. Researchers ran the PCR with 60 Vbeta and 13 Jbeta primers. Profiling relied on immunoSEQ multiplex PCR, and the TCRdb table lists in-frame clones only, not all of them. The repertoire consists of 150,000 to 200,000 clones, with 70% to 90% occurring once and the leading ten covering approximately 2.1%. Sequencing input: PBMCs. Every receptor here comes from a woman aged 45-65 years in good health and CMV-seronegative.

The chain links TRBV5-1 to TRBJ2-7; 8 bases are a match to TRBD1. The V and J ends lost 4 bases and 0 bases, in that order; junction bases with no gene match: 3. This CDR3 contains 14 residues. The germline gives CDR1 SGHRS, CDR2 YFSETQ. The CDR3 here is CASSQGQGSYEQYF. The CDR3 region has the DNA TGCGCCAGCAGCCAAGGACAGGGCTCCTACGAGCAGTACTTC.

The chain recombines TRBV19 with TRBJ2-7; D may be TRBD2 (6 bases). Germline V gene lookup returns CDR1 LNHDA and CDR2 SQIVND (reference sequence). Trimming took 7 bases from V and 0 from J, leaving 16 bases between them. The CDR3 sequence is 15 residues long. For the CDR3, the DNA is TGTGCCAGTAAGGTTTCGGGACTTGTCTCCTACGAGCAGTACTTC. It yields the protein CASKVSGLVSYEQYF. Looking up the rest from reference TRBV19 and TRBJ2-7 gives the full variable domain: DGGITQSPKYLFRKEGQNVTLSCEQNLNHDAMYWYRQDPGQGLRLIYYSQIVNDFQKGDIAEGYSVSREKKESFPLTVTSAQKNPTAFYLCASKVSGLVSYEQYFGPGTRLTVT.

The chain employs TRBV6-1 and TRBJ2-7; 7 positions agree with TRBD1. This CDR3 is built from 15 residues. Unmatched junction bases numbered 6, after V lost 0 bases and J lost 4 bases. Per the germline V gene, CDR1 is MNHNS and CDR2 is SASEGT. In nucleotides, the CDR3 is TGTGCCAGCAGTGAAGCACTCAGGGGGAGTTACGAGCAGTACTTC. This sequence encodes CASSEALRGSYEQYF.

This sequence joins TRBV28 and TRBJ2-1; the match to TRBD1 covers 8 bases. CDR1 is MDHEN and CDR2 is SYDVKM in the germline V gene. The CDR3 has 14 amino acids. V was pared by 2 bases and J by 9 bases, with 6 bases of the junction left unmatched. CDR3: CASSLTGTGREQFF. The CDR3 nucleotides are TGTGCCAGCAGTTTAACCGGGACAGGCCGTGAGCAGTTCTTC.

The rearrangement links TRBV19 to TRBJ1-2, with 7 bases that match TRBD1. J lost 2 bases, V lost 5 bases, and 8 bases had no gene match. CDR1 LNHDA and CDR2 SQIVND come from the germline V gene (reference sequence). The CDR3 sequence is 15 residues long. CDR3 nucleotide sequence: TGTGCCAGTAGTTCACCAGGGGGACCCAACTATGGCTACACCTTC. Residues: CASSSPGGPNYGYTF.

The count of this clone is one. The rearrangement links TRBV4-3 to TRBJ1-1; D remains ambiguous. The CDR3 length is 15 residues. The ends were cut back, 0 bases at V and 1 base at J, with 9 bases in the middle. CDR1 LGHNA and CDR2 YSLEER come from the germline V gene. The CDR3 DNA follows: TGCGCCAGCAGCCAAGATTTTGGGCCGAACACTGAAGCTTTCTTT. Protein sequence: CASSQDFGPNTEAFF.

This clone came up once. This chain uses TRBV10-3 with TRBJ2-1; tentatively, D is TRBD2 (7 bases). The CDR3 length is 14 residues. V gave up 4 bases and J gave up 4 bases, with 11 bases separating them. Germline V lookup: CDR1 ENHRY, CDR2 SYGVKD. The CDR3 coding sequence is TGTGCCATCAGTGGAGGGGGGGGGTACAATGAGCAGTTCTTC. Translation: CAISGGGGYNEQFF.

The chain employs TRBV11-3 and TRBJ2-1; D is possibly TRBD1 (5 bases). The germline V and J ends were trimmed by 6 bases and 4 bases, with 16 bases remaining between them. The CDR3 runs to 15 residues. Germline CDR1 SGHNT, CDR2 YENEEA. The CDR3 coding sequence is TGTGCCAGCAGTTCCCCCTTGGGGCCGTACAATGAGCAGTTCTTC. It yields the protein CASSSPLGPYNEQFF.

This chain joins TRBV27 and TRBJ2-7, with D unresolved. V shed 1 base and J shed 1 base, with 11 bases lying between them. Germline V lookup: CDR1 MNHEY, CDR2 SMNVEV (reference sequence). This CDR3 is 15 amino acids long. The chain's CDR3 is CASSLWSPSSYEQYF. CDR3 coding DNA: TGTGCCAGCAGTTTATGGTCTCCGAGTTCCTACGAGCAGTACTTC.

The rearrangement links TRBV11-2 to TRBJ2-7; a weak D match, TRBD2 (5 bases). The germline gives CDR1 SGHAT, CDR2 FQNNGV. Trimming stripped 5 bases from V and 11 bases from J, with 13 bases between. CDR3 length: 11 amino acids. The DNA for the CDR3 is TGTGCCAGCAGCCTCAGCGGACGGGAGTACTTC. This codes for CASSLSGREYF.

This rearrangement joins TRBV20-1 to TRBJ2-7; D gene ambiguous. V gave up 5 bases and J gave up 6 bases, with 11 bases separating them. This CDR3 spans 11 amino acids. The germline gives CDR1 DFQATT, CDR2 SNEGSKA (reference sequence). This CDR3 reads CSAPIFGEQYF. The CDR3 DNA is TGCAGTGCTCCCATCTTCGGCGAGCAGTACTTC.

The chain joins TRBV18 to TRBJ1-1, with 9 bases lining up with TRBD1. Germline-derived CDR1 and CDR2 are KGHSH and LQKENI. Trimming took 3 bases from V and 6 from J; bases not matched to a gene: 8. The CDR3 consists of 15 residues. This CDR3 is CASSPGQRQGAEAFF. CDR3 DNA: TGTGCCAGCTCACCGGGACAGCGACAGGGGGCTGAAGCTTTCTTT. Using reference TRBV18 and TRBJ1-1 for the parts outside the CDR3, the full variable domain is NAGVMQNPRHLVRRRGQEARLRCSPMKGHSHVYWYRQLPEEGLKFMVYLQKENIIDESGMPKERFSAEFPKEGPSILRIQQVVRGDSAAYFCASSPGQRQGAEAFFGQGTRLTVV.

CDR3 amino acids: CASSVSRTGSPYEQYF. The CDR3 DNA reads TGTGCCAGCAGTGTCTCGCGGACAGGGAGCCCCTACGAGCAGTACTTC. The rearrangement uses TRBV6-1 and TRBJ2-7; 8 bases map to TRBD1. Per the germline V gene, CDR1 is MNHNS and CDR2 is SASEGT. CDR3 size: 16 residues. J was trimmed by 2 bases and V by 4 bases; bases with no gene match: 10.

The chain links TRBV27 to TRBJ2-5; TRBD1 agrees at 8 bases. With 5 bases clipped from V and 4 bases from J, the junction kept 6 bases outside the gene matches. This CDR3 comprises 14 residues. Germline V CDR1 and CDR2: MNHEY, SMNVEV (reference sequence). CDR3 sequence reads: CASSARTGRETQYF. CDR3 coding DNA: TGTGCCAGCAGTGCCCGGACAGGGAGAGAGACCCAGTACTTC.

Written as DNA, the CDR3 is TGTGCCAGCAGTCACGAGAGAGGGGGTTCCAATCAGCCCCAGCATTTT. It encodes CASSHERGGSNQPQHF. The V and J genes are TRBV6-6 and TRBJ1-5; tentative D call: TRBD1 (6 bases). The ends were cut back, 5 bases at V and 3 bases at J, with 17 bases in the middle. The CDR3 runs to 16 residues. CDR1 is MNHNY, CDR2 SVGAGI, per germline (reference sequence).

This clone is a singleton in its sample. The chain couples TRBV7-2 to TRBJ2-5, with TRBD2 as a possible D gene (6 bases). The germline CDR1 and CDR2 sequences are SGHTA and FQGNSA. Trimming cost V 6 bases and J 5 bases, with 19 bases left between them. The CDR3 loop spans 15 amino acids. In DNA form, the CDR3 reads TGTGCCAGCAGTAAATCCGGGACTGTGGTGGAGACCCAGTACTTC. Residues: CASSKSGTVVETQYF.

This clone has more than one count but fewer than ten. The chain joins TRBV7-2 to TRBJ2-2; 7 bases are a match to TRBD2. The J segment lost 8 bases and the V segment lost 1 base, leaving 1 base of the junction unmatched. Germline V gene lookup returns CDR1 SGHTA and CDR2 FQGNSA. The CDR3 consists of 13 residues. The CDR3 DNA reads as TGTGCCAGCAGCTTAGGGCGGGAGGGGGAGCTGTTTTTT. Protein: CASSLGREGELFF.